The 27 T cell receptor beta chains below were found in one sample sequenced in a study of blood T cell repertoires in COVID-19. This table comes from immunoSEQ multiplex PCR, and its TCRdb copy is limited to in-frame clones, with some not included. The sample has around 130,000 clones; roughly 77% are singletons. Source material: peripheral blood. The receptor source for this set is a man between 60 and 75 years old with active or convalescent COVID-19.

The chain couples TRBV6-5 to TRBJ2-1; 7 positions match TRBD1. There are 13 residues in the CDR3. Looked up from germline, CDR1 is MNHEY and CDR2 is SVGAGI. Unmatched junction bases numbered 5, after V lost 5 bases and J lost 7 bases. The CDR3 DNA follows: TGTGCCAGCAGTAAACAGGGGTTGAATGAGCAGTTCTTC. Encoded protein: CASSKQGLNEQFF.

This clone was observed a single time. The CDR3 region is CASTGQGGSEQYF. Written as DNA, the CDR3 is TGCGCCAGCACGGGACAGGGTGGAAGCGAGCAGTACTTC. This chain joins TRBV5-1 and TRBJ2-7, with 9 positions matching TRBD1. Germline loops: CDR1 SGHRS, CDR2 YFSETQ. J was trimmed by 6 bases and V by 6 bases; bases with no gene match: 7. This CDR3 is built from 13 residues.

This sequence joins TRBV27 and TRBJ1-4; D is unclear. The V end lost 1 base, the J end lost 4 bases, and 19 bases lay between the germline ends. The CDR3 runs to 18 residues. Germline lookup yields CDR1 MNHEY and CDR2 SMNVEV (reference sequence). CDR3 protein: CASSLYATPKVGNEKLFF. CDR3 DNA sequence: TGTGCCAGCAGTTTATACGCGACTCCGAAAGTCGGTAATGAAAAACTGTTTTTT.

The CDR3 region has the DNA TGTGCCAGCAGCTATAGACAGCACTACGAGCAGTACTTC. Translation: CASSYRQHYEQYF. The chain employs TRBV5-6 and TRBJ2-7, with D maybe TRBD1 (5 bases). Germline CDR1 reads SGHDT; CDR2 reads YYEEEE. V lost 3 bases to trimming and J lost 3 bases, with 10 bases between them. The CDR3 sequence is 13 residues long.

A few counts support this clone. The chain recombines TRBV18 with TRBJ2-3, with unresolved D. CDR1 is KGHSH, CDR2 LQKENI, per germline. The CDR3 runs to 15 residues. V lost 2 bases to trimming and J lost 3 bases, with 12 bases between them. CDR3 sequence (DNA): TGTGCCAGCTCACCAGAGGATTCGCCGACAGATACGCAGTATTTT. Residues: CASSPEDSPTDTQYF.

This chain links TRBV14 with TRBJ2-7, with 7 bases matching TRBD2. Germline values: CDR1 SGHDN, CDR2 FVKESK. The length of the CDR3 is 13 residues. With V trimmed by 4 bases and J by 3 bases, 3 bases remained unmatched. The CDR3 nucleotides read TGTGCCAGCAGCCCCGGGACTATCTACGAGCAGTACTTC. Residues: CASSPGTIYEQYF.

The chain has TRBV19 and TRBJ2-3; possible D gene TRBD1, 6 bases. Germline V gives CDR1 LNHDA, CDR2 SQIVND (reference sequence). Trimming removed 3 bases at V and 1 base at J, with 11 bases between. The CDR3 totals 15 residues. For the CDR3, the DNA is TGTGCCAGTAGTATGGCCAGGGGACGCACAGATACGCAGTATTTT. Translated: CASSMARGRTDTQYF.

The chain couples TRBV6-5 to TRBJ1-5; D gene unclear. Germline CDR1 and CDR2: MNHEY and SVGAGI. The length of the CDR3 is 14 residues. V lost 6 bases to trimming and J lost 5 bases, with 14 bases between them. The CDR3, as DNA: TGTGCCAGCAGACCCACAGCCTCCCATCAGCCCCAGCATTTT. Protein: CASRPTASHQPQHF.

This sequence joins TRBV11-3 and TRBJ2-1; TRBD2 aligns across 10 bases. The CDR3 contains 15 residues. From germline, CDR1 is SGHNT and CDR2 YENEEA. V was clipped by 3 bases and J by 6 bases; unmatched bases: 5. CDR3 sequence: CASSFVSGGGNEQFF. The CDR3 coding sequence is TGTGCCAGCAGCTTTGTCAGCGGGGGGGGCAATGAGCAGTTCTTC.

This clone has a single count. V is TRBV5-1 and J is TRBJ2-3; 7 positions agree with TRBD2. V was pared by 0 bases and J by 5 bases, with 6 bases of the junction left unmatched. Germline V CDR1 and CDR2: SGHRS, YFSETQ. This CDR3 has 15 residues. This CDR3 is CASSLAGGTRDTQYF. The CDR3 DNA reads as TGCGCCAGCAGCTTGGCGGGAGGAACGAGAGATACGCAGTATTTT.

This clone was counted between two and nine times. The chain carries TRBV11-2 and TRBJ2-7; a weak D match, TRBD1 (6 bases). The CDR3 covers 11 residues. Trimming shortened V by 4 bases and J by 11 bases, and 12 bases separated the two germline ends. Germline V gene data show CDR1 as SGHAT and CDR2 as FQNNGV. The CDR3 sequence: CASSSGEFKYF. The CDR3 coding sequence is TGTGCCAGCAGCTCAGGGGAGTTTAAGTACTTC. Full variable domain (outside the CDR3, taken from reference TRBV11-2 and TRBJ2-7): EAGVAQSPRYKIIEKRQSVAFWCNPISGHATLYWYQQILGQGPKLLIQFQNNGVVDDSQLPKDRFSAERLKGVDSTLKIQPAKLEDSAVYLCASSSGEFKYFGPGTRLTVT.

The CDR3 spells CASSPRQGKETQYF. As DNA, the CDR3 is TGTGCCAGCAGCCCTCGACAGGGTAAAGAGACCCAGTACTTC. The chain employs TRBV11-1 and TRBJ2-5; 7 positions match TRBD1. Germline V CDR1 and CDR2: SGHAT, FQDESV (reference sequence). V trimming: 5 bases; J trimming: 3 bases; junction bases outside the gene matches: 6. The CDR3 consists of 14 residues.

Written as DNA, the CDR3 is TGTGCCAGCAGCTTAGGGTTCGGGAGGGCCGGCACAGATACGCAGTATTTT. This encodes CASSLGFGRAGTDTQYF. The rearrangement uses TRBV7-2 and TRBJ2-3, with 8 positions matching TRBD2. CDR3 length: 17 residues. Losses at the gene ends were 1 base for V and 1 base for J; bases not matched to a gene: 7. Per germline, CDR1 SGHTA and CDR2 FQGNSA.

This rearrangement joins TRBV5-6 to TRBJ2-6; possibly TRBD1 for D (5 bases). This CDR3 is built from 15 residues. V lost 1 base, J lost 2 bases, and 7 bases lay in between. Germline V gene lookup returns CDR1 SGHDT and CDR2 YYEEEE. CDR3 amino acids: CASSLRQTGANVLTF. CDR3 coding DNA: TGTGCCAGCAGCTTGAGACAGACTGGGGCCAACGTCCTGACTTTC.

The chain recombines TRBV28 with TRBJ1-2; 11 nucleotides align to TRBD1. The CDR3 runs 13 residues. From germline, CDR1 is MDHEN and CDR2 SYDVKM. Trimming removed 4 bases from V and 7 bases from J; junction bases left unmatched: 2. The CDR3 DNA sequence: TGTGCCAGCAGTTCGGGACAGGGGGGTGGCTACACCTTC. This sequence encodes CASSSGQGGGYTF.

The chain uses TRBV12-3 or TRBV12-4 and TRBJ2-2; a weak D match, TRBD1 (5 bases). V dropped 2 bases and J dropped 6 bases, with 7 bases sitting between them. CDR3 length equals 13 residues. The CDR3 region has the DNA TGTGCCAGCAGTTTAAAGGGGTCCGGGGAGCTGTTTTTT. Protein: CASSLKGSGELFF.

The chain joins TRBV19 to TRBJ2-3; 8 bases map to TRBD1. Germline CDR1 is LNHDA and CDR2 is SQIVND (reference sequence). The V segment lost 4 bases and the J segment 5 bases; nucleotides outside the gene matches: 2. This CDR3 contains 13 residues. The CDR3 bases are TGTGCCAGTAGTACAGGGGGCGGAGATACGCAGTATTTT. As protein: CASSTGGGDTQYF.

CDR3 protein: CATVPGLGYNEQFF. CDR3 in DNA: TGTGCCACGGTCCCGGGACTAGGGTACAATGAGCAGTTCTTC. This chain links TRBV28 with TRBJ2-1, with TRBD2 matching 8 bases. There are 14 residues in the CDR3. Germline CDR1 reads MDHEN; CDR2 reads SYDVKM. Unmatched junction bases numbered 9, after V lost 10 bases and J lost 4 bases.

The chain employs TRBV15 and TRBJ2-7, with 11 bases aligning to TRBD2. CDR1 and CDR2 (germline): LNHNV, YYDKDF (reference sequence). The CDR3 covers 18 residues. J gave up 0 bases and V 3 bases, and 10 bases lay outside the gene matches. The CDR3 loop is CATSSSSGRTWSSYEQYF. The CDR3 DNA is TGTGCCACCAGCAGTTCTAGCGGGAGGACCTGGAGCTCCTACGAGCAGTACTTC.

In its sample, this clone is medium-sized (0.01 to 0.1%). V gene TRBV19 combines with J gene TRBJ1-5; D is unclear. Germline lookup yields CDR1 LNHDA and CDR2 SQIVND (reference sequence). Trimming stripped 1 base from V and 6 bases from J, with 16 bases between. CDR3 length: 16 amino acids. The CDR3, as DNA: TGTGCCAGTAGTATAGTGAAAGTTCCTCGGGGTCAGCCCCAGCATTTT. Its protein is CASSIVKVPRGQPQHF.

The chain links TRBV24-1 to TRBJ2-2; D is unresolved. Germline values: CDR1 KGHDR, CDR2 SFDVKD. V was pared by 2 bases and J by 6 bases, with 9 bases between. The CDR3 has 14 amino acids. The CDR3 region is CATSDWWLSGELFF. The CDR3 region has the DNA TGTGCCACCAGTGATTGGTGGCTTTCCGGGGAGCTGTTTTTT.

This chain joins TRBV7-9 and TRBJ1-4, with 8 bases identical to TRBD1. Germline V gives CDR1 SEHNR, CDR2 FQNEAQ (reference sequence). This CDR3 region has 15 residues. V shed 5 bases and J 6 bases; nucleotides not matched to a gene: 8. The CDR3 is CASSGRTGTYEKLFF. The CDR3 DNA reads as TGTGCCAGCAGCGGAAGGACAGGGACGTATGAAAAACTGTTTTTT.

The chain recombines TRBV5-1 with TRBJ2-1; D perhaps matches TRBD2 (6 bases). Germline CDR1 SGHRS, CDR2 YFSETQ. The CDR3 is 15 residues long. The ends were cut back, 4 bases at V and 2 bases at J, with 13 bases in the middle. The CDR3 DNA reads TGCGCCAGCAGCGTCGGGAGCATTACCTACAATGAGCAGTTCTTC. Amino acid sequence: CASSVGSITYNEQFF.

CDR3 region: CASGLGSGEQYF. As DNA, the CDR3 is TGTGCTAGTGGTCTCGGGAGCGGTGAGCAGTACTTC. The chain has TRBV12-5 and TRBJ2-7; weak D call: TRBD2 (6 bases). Germline CDR1 reads LGHNT; CDR2 reads FRNRAP. This CDR3 spans 12 amino acids. V lost 5 bases, J lost 7 bases, and 12 bases lay in between.

This chain uses TRBV28 with TRBJ2-7; 9 bases agree with TRBD2. With 9 bases clipped from V and 2 bases from J, the junction kept 8 bases outside the gene matches. CDR3 size: 14 residues. Germline lookup yields CDR1 MDHEN and CDR2 SYDVKM. CDR3 sequence reads: CASTTSGLPYEQYF. CDR3 sequence (DNA): TGTGCCAGTACCACTAGCGGGCTACCCTACGAGCAGTACTTC. Based on the CDR3 plus reference TRBV28 and TRBJ2-7, the full variable domain is DVKVTQSSRYLVKRTGEKVFLECVQDMDHENMFWYRQDPGLGLRLIYFSYDVKMKEKGDIPEGYSVSREKKERFSLILESASTNQTSMYLCASTTSGLPYEQYFGPGTRLTVT.

This chain connects TRBV5-1 to TRBJ2-7; TRBD2 might be the D (5 bases). The V and J ends lost 3 bases and 0 bases respectively, with 10 bases between them. The CDR3 runs 14 residues. CDR1 and CDR2 (germline): SGHRS, YFSETQ. This CDR3 reads CASSSGSSSYEQYF. The DNA of the CDR3 is TGCGCCAGCAGCTCGGGAAGTAGCTCCTACGAGCAGTACTTC.

V and J are TRBV7-3 and TRBJ2-1; D is uncertain. The germline V and J ends were trimmed by 3 bases and 4 bases, with 7 bases remaining between them. The V gene's germline CDR1 is SGHTA and CDR2 FQGTGA. The CDR3 loop spans 13 amino acids. CDR3 DNA: TGTGCCAGCAGCTTGAACGGTTACAATGAGCAGTTCTTC. Residues: CASSLNGYNEQFF.